The present T cell receptor beta chain was sequenced within a study of cytomegalovirus exposure and HLA in healthy donors. It was with 60 Vbeta and 13 Jbeta primers that the PCR ran. Profiled with immunoSEQ multiplex PCR; TCRdb holds only in-frame clones, not every one. This sample has 220,000 or so clones, with more than 60% found just once. The CDR3 covers 14 residues. With V trimmed by 3 bases and J by 4 bases, 1 base remained unmatched. Germline V lookup: CDR1 SGHAT, CDR2 FQNNGV. Input material: PBMCs. The genes are TRBV11-2 and TRBJ1-5, with 9 bases aligning to TRBD1. The sequence was collected from a woman younger than 45 in good health and CMV-seronegative. CDR3: CASSLGQGNQPQHF. The CDR3 DNA reads as TGTGCCAGCAGCTTGGGACAGGGAAATCAGCCCCAGCATTTT.